Presented here are 25 T cell receptor beta chains from one specimen sequenced in a study of blood T cell repertoires in COVID-19. TCRdb's copy holds only in-frame clones and misses some; the assay was immunoSEQ multiplex PCR. This table has more than 150,000 clones, about four fifths appearing once. Sequencing was carried out using peripheral blood. Every receptor here comes from a woman of 80 years or more with COVID-19, enrolled during active disease.

The J gene is TRBJ2-3, the V gene TRBV14; maybe TRBD2 (6 bases). The germline V gene has CDR1 SGHDN and CDR2 FVKESK. Trimming took off 2 bases at V and 11 bases at J, with 11 bases between the two ends. The CDR3 is 12 amino acids. CDR3 sequence reads: CASSQMGGRQYF. In nucleotides, the CDR3 is TGTGCCAGCAGCCAAATGGGGGGTCGGCAGTATTTT.

The rearrangement links TRBV7-6 to TRBJ1-1; D call uncertain. V lost 3 bases to trimming and J lost 1 base, with 6 bases between them. Per germline, CDR1 SGHVS and CDR2 FNYEAQ. The CDR3 is 13 residues long. The DNA of the CDR3 is TGTGCCAGCAGCTTTTGGGCGAACACTGAAGCTTTCTTT. Protein: CASSFWANTEAFF.

The V and J genes are TRBV4-2 and TRBJ2-1; TRBD2 aligns across 14 bases. The V gene end was trimmed by 4 bases and the J gene end by 8 bases; junction bases not matched to a gene: 1. Looked up from germline, CDR1 is LGHNA and CDR2 is YNFKEQ. CDR3 size: 14 residues. CDR3: CASSLTSGRDEQFF. CDR3 nucleotide sequence: TGTGCCAGCAGCCTGACTAGCGGGAGGGATGAGCAGTTCTTC.

V gene TRBV9 combines with J gene TRBJ2-7; 10 bases map to TRBD2. After removal of 0 bases from V and 2 bases from J, the junction contained 5 bases not matched to a gene. The V gene's germline CDR1 is SGDLS and CDR2 YYNGEE. The CDR3 is 16 amino acids. CDR3 sequence reads: CASSVGLAGGPYEQYF. The DNA for the CDR3 is TGTGCCAGCAGCGTAGGATTAGCGGGAGGACCCTACGAGCAGTACTTC.

The table lists this clone with a few counts. The chain carries TRBV19 and TRBJ2-2; TRBD1 is a possible D gene (6 bases). This CDR3 is 16 amino acids long. V lost 9 bases and J lost 0, with 17 bases in between. In germline, CDR1 is LNHDA, CDR2 SQIVND (reference sequence). The CDR3 DNA sequence: TGTGCCAGCCAACCCCTGGGACATACGAACACCGGGGAGCTGTTTTTT. Its translation: CASQPLGHTNTGELFF.

The chain has TRBV19 and TRBJ2-1; 8 bases match TRBD1. Germline V gene data show CDR1 as LNHDA and CDR2 as SQIVND (reference sequence). The CDR3 is made up of 16 amino acids. With V trimmed by 5 bases and J by 4 bases, 10 bases remained unmatched. CDR3 DNA sequence: TGTGCCAGTAGTCCCTCGAAGACAGGGGCTTACAATGAGCAGTTCTTC. Its translation is CASSPSKTGAYNEQFF.

This clone was detected only once. The V gene is TRBV4-1, the J gene TRBJ1-5; the D is unclear. In germline, CDR1 is MGHRA, CDR2 YSYEKL. The CDR3 sequence is 13 residues long. Trimming shortened V by 2 bases and J by 7 bases, and 9 bases separated the two germline ends. This CDR3 is CASSQREDQPQHF. DNA for the CDR3: TGCGCCAGCAGCCAACGGGAGGACCAGCCCCAGCATTTT.

The V and J genes are TRBV5-6 and TRBJ1-1; TRBD1 agrees at 7 bases. The CDR3 is 12 amino acids. The germline gives CDR1 SGHDT, CDR2 YYEEEE. The junction had 4 bases not matched to a gene; V was cut back by 2 bases and J by 9 bases. CDR3 region: CASSLQGRQAFF. The CDR3 DNA sequence: TGTGCCAGCAGCTTACAGGGGCGTCAAGCTTTCTTT.

This clone was observed a single time. The rearrangement joins TRBV6-5 to TRBJ1-1; D is ambiguous. The CDR3 is 13 amino acids. Trimming left V 4 bases short and J 1 base short, with 7 bases between. The germline gives CDR1 MNHEY, CDR2 SVGAGI. CDR3 bases: TGTGCCAGCAGTTTACTAGCGAACACTGAAGCTTTCTTT. Translation: CASSLLANTEAFF.

J is TRBJ2-5 and V is TRBV18, with D tentatively TRBD2 (7 bases). Germline CDR1 is KGHSH and CDR2 is LQKENI. The CDR3 loop spans 15 amino acids. V lost 0 bases and J lost 5, with 13 bases in between. This CDR3 reads CASSPPGGGSETQYF. For the CDR3, the DNA is TGTGCCAGCTCACCACCGGGCGGGGGCAGCGAGACCCAGTACTTC.

J is TRBJ1-1 and V is TRBV4-1; D is uncertain. Trimming removed 0 bases from V and 1 base from J, with 9 bases in between. This CDR3 comprises 15 residues. Germline values: CDR1 MGHRA, CDR2 YSYEKL. DNA for the CDR3: TGCGCCAGCAGCCAAGAAAAACGGAGGAACACTGAAGCTTTCTTT. This gives the protein CASSQEKRRNTEAFF.

The V and J genes are TRBV28 and TRBJ2-1; 10 bases map to TRBD2. With 3 bases clipped from V and 9 bases from J, the junction kept 11 bases outside the gene matches. The CDR3 has 16 amino acids. Germline V lookup: CDR1 MDHEN, CDR2 SYDVKM. The CDR3 DNA follows: TGTGCCAGCAGTTTGGGGGCGTCTAGCGGGAGAGGTGAGCAGTTCTTC. The encoded protein is CASSLGASSGRGEQFF.

This clone was observed a single time. The chain couples TRBV3-1 (or the pseudogene TRBV3-2) to TRBJ2-7; a weak D match, TRBD2 (6 bases). Per the germline V gene, CDR1 is LGHDT and CDR2 is YNNKEL (reference sequence). Trimming took off 0 bases at V and 6 bases at J, with 12 bases between the two ends. CDR3 size: 14 residues. This CDR3 is CASSQDGGISEQYF. The CDR3 coding sequence is TGTGCCAGCAGCCAAGATGGGGGGATATCCGAGCAGTACTTC.

The rearrangement uses TRBV3-1 (or the pseudogene TRBV3-2) and TRBJ2-3; the D is unclear. This CDR3 comprises 13 residues. V lost 1 base, J lost 5 bases, and 7 bases lay in between. Germline CDR1 reads LGHDT; CDR2 reads YNNKEL (reference sequence). Written as DNA, the CDR3 is TGTGCCAGCAGCCAAGGTCTTCTAGATACGCAGTATTTT. This gives the protein CASSQGLLDTQYF.

The genes are TRBV6-5 and TRBJ1-5; D call uncertain. CDR3 length: 13 residues. V shed 6 bases and J shed 3 bases, with 9 bases lying between them. Germline V gives CDR1 MNHEY, CDR2 SVGAGI. This chain's CDR3 is CASSPLHNQPQHF. Here the CDR3 DNA reads TGTGCCAGCAGCCCATTACACAATCAGCCCCAGCATTTT.

The CDR3 is CASSYSWQGNWNTEAFF. The CDR3, as DNA: TGTGCCAGCAGTTACTCGTGGCAGGGGAATTGGAACACTGAAGCTTTCTTT. J is TRBJ1-1 and V is TRBV6-2 or TRBV6-3; a weak D match, TRBD1 (6 bases). Germline lookup yields CDR1 MNHEY and CDR2 SVGEGT. The V end lost 0 bases, the J end lost 1 base, and 15 bases lay between the germline ends. The CDR3 totals 17 residues.

The chain links TRBV4-2 to TRBJ2-3; D perhaps matches TRBD2 (6 bases). Looked up from germline, CDR1 is LGHNA and CDR2 is YNFKEQ. Trimming cost V 1 base and J 4 bases, with 12 bases left between them. The CDR3 consists of 15 residues. CDR3 residues: CASSQGEVDADTQYF. The DNA of the CDR3 is TGTGCCAGCAGCCAAGGGGAGGTAGACGCAGATACGCAGTATTTT.

J is TRBJ1-6 and V is TRBV9; D is ambiguous. V gave up 0 bases and J gave up 10 bases, with 11 bases separating them. CDR3 length equals 14 residues. The germline CDR1 and CDR2 sequences are SGDLS and YYNGEE. Here the CDR3 DNA reads TGTGCCAGCAGCGTAGGAGGGTTCGGCTCACCCCTCCACTTT. Amino acid sequence: CASSVGGFGSPLHF.

V is TRBV28 and J is TRBJ2-2, with 8 bases identical to TRBD2. The V gene's germline CDR1 is MDHEN and CDR2 SYDVKM. This CDR3 has 16 amino acids. V gave up 0 bases and J gave up 5 bases; unmatched junction bases: 5. Here the CDR3 reads CASSLWRGARTGELFF. Written as DNA, the CDR3 is TGTGCCAGCAGTTTATGGCGGGGGGCGAGGACCGGGGAGCTGTTTTTT. Combining the CDR3 with reference TRBV28 and TRBJ2-2 gives the whole variable domain DVKVTQSSRYLVKRTGEKVFLECVQDMDHENMFWYRQDPGLGLRLIYFSYDVKMKEKGDIPEGYSVSREKKERFSLILESASTNQTSMYLCASSLWRGARTGELFFGEGSRLTVL.

The chain joins TRBV4-2 to TRBJ1-2, with no clear D. From germline, CDR1 is LGHNA and CDR2 YNFKEQ. V was trimmed by 0 bases and J by 4 bases, leaving 12 bases between them. The CDR3 is 15 amino acids. The chain's CDR3 is CASSQDRGRIYGYTF. CDR3 DNA sequence: TGTGCCAGCAGCCAAGATAGAGGGCGGATCTATGGCTACACCTTC.

The chain employs TRBV7-9 and TRBJ2-5; 9 bases align to TRBD1. CDR3 length: 15 residues. Germline CDR1 and CDR2: SEHNR and FQNEAQ (reference sequence). J was trimmed by 4 bases and V by 1 base; bases with no gene match: 4. CDR3: CASSLGDRDGETQYF. In nucleotides, the CDR3 is TGTGCCAGCAGCTTAGGGGACAGGGATGGAGAGACCCAGTACTTC.

The chain couples TRBV7-2 to TRBJ1-1, with no clear D. Germline CDR1 SGHTA, CDR2 FQGNSA. With 5 bases removed from V and 1 base from J, the gap between germline ends came to 8 bases. There are 13 residues in the CDR3. CDR3 in amino acids: CASSQEANTEAFF. The CDR3 DNA follows: TGTGCCAGCAGCCAGGAAGCGAACACTGAAGCTTTCTTT.

The rearrangement links TRBV28 to TRBJ2-1; 10 nucleotides agree with TRBD1. The V gene's germline CDR1 is MDHEN and CDR2 SYDVKM. Trimming cost V 6 bases and J 0 bases; bases outside gene matches: 2. This CDR3 is 15 amino acids long. This CDR3 is CASRRDRGSYNEQFF. The CDR3 DNA reads TGTGCCAGCAGGAGGGACAGGGGCTCCTACAATGAGCAGTTCTTC.

V gene TRBV7-9 combines with J gene TRBJ2-2; TRBD2 matches 8 bases. The CDR3 length is 16 residues. Germline V CDR1 and CDR2: SEHNR, FQNEAQ (reference sequence). With V trimmed by 0 bases and J by 3 bases, 3 bases remained unmatched. This CDR3 reads CASSLARGADTGELFF. CDR3 in DNA: TGTGCCAGCAGCTTAGCGCGGGGGGCGGACACCGGGGAGCTGTTTTTT.

The genes are TRBV19 and TRBJ1-1; D is possibly TRBD1 (6 bases). The CDR3 totals 15 residues. Trimming stripped 7 bases from V and 0 bases from J, with 15 bases between. CDR1 and CDR2 from the germline V gene are LNHDA and SQIVND (reference sequence). CDR3 protein: CASKTGNLMNTEAFF. The CDR3 coding sequence is TGTGCCAGTAAGACAGGCAACCTAATGAACACTGAAGCTTTCTTT. The entire variable domain, with the rest obtained from reference TRBV19 and TRBJ1-1, is as follows: DGGITQSPKYLFRKEGQNVTLSCEQNLNHDAMYWYRQDPGQGLRLIYYSQIVNDFQKGDIAEGYSVSREKKESFPLTVTSAQKNPTAFYLCASKTGNLMNTEAFFGQGTRLTVV.